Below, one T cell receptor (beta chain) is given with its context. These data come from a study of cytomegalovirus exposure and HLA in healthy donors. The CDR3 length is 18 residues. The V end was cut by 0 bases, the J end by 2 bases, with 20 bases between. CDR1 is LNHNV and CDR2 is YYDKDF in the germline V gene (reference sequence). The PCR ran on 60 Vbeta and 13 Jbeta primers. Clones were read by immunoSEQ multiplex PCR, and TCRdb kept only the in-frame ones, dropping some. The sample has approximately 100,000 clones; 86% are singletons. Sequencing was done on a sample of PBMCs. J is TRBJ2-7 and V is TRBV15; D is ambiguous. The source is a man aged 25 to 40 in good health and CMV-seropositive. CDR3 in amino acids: CATSREGYLPWAPYEQYF. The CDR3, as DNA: TGTGCCACCAGCAGAGAGGGCTATCTTCCGTGGGCCCCCTACGAGCAGTACTTC. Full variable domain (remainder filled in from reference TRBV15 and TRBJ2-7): DAMVIQNPRYQVTQFGKPVTLSCSQTLNHNVMYWYQQKSSQAPKLLFHYYDKDFNNEADTPDNFQSRRPNTSFCFLDIRSPGLGDTAMYLCATSREGYLPWAPYEQYFGPGTRLTVT.